One T cell receptor beta chain is described in this entry. Its antigen remains unknown. The sample carries other DNA sequences with the same CDR3. The data belong to a study of shared clonotypes between healthy human individuals. Overall study findings and caveats: Measured sharing among donors was expected to vary with sequencing depth. Across a handful of donors, naive CD4 shared 5% to 5.5%, naive CD8 around 3.5%, memory CD4 roughly 2.4%, memory CD8 over 0.3%. Specimens sampled were limited to blood, with tissue repertoires likely differing. Relative to memory subsets, naive subsets generally showed larger estimated richness.

Measured with immunoSEQ multiplex PCR; TCRdb has only the in-frame clones, and not every one. The sample holds 1.5 million to 1.9 million clones, approximately 98% seen once. Looked up from germline, CDR1 is SGHRS and CDR2 is YFSETQ. Trimming cost V 0 bases and J 0 bases; bases outside gene matches: 4. The CDR3 has 16 residues. This receptor was taken from a man aged 25 to 45 in good health. Source material: naive CD4+ T cells sorted from blood. Regarding subset: CD45RA+ positively selected. The chain links TRBV5-1 to TRBJ1-1; TRBD1 agrees at 8 bases. Here the CDR3 DNA reads TGCGCCAGCAGCTTGGGCCCGACAGGGGTGAACACTGAAGCTTTCTTT. Protein sequence: CASSLGPTGVNTEAFF.